Below, 24 T cell receptor beta chains from the same sample are listed, as sequenced in a study of blood T cell repertoires in COVID-19. This table comes from immunoSEQ multiplex PCR, and its TCRdb copy is limited to in-frame clones, with some not included. This sample has 650,000 to 800,000 clones, with about nine tenths found just once. The sample consisted of peripheral blood. The receptors shown here come from a woman aged 18-29 years with acute or convalescent COVID-19.

This clone was found a few times. V and J are TRBV5-4 and TRBJ2-3; perhaps TRBD1 as D (6 bases). This CDR3 comprises 15 residues. CDR1 and CDR2 (germline): SGHNT, YYREEE (reference sequence). V lost 5 bases, J lost 0 bases, and 13 bases lay in between. This CDR3 reads CASSLGQTSTDTQYF. CDR3 DNA sequence: TGTGCCAGCAGTCTAGGACAGACTAGCACAGATACGCAGTATTTT.

The V gene is TRBV14, the J gene TRBJ1-2; D perhaps matches TRBD1 (6 bases). Germline V gene data show CDR1 as SGHDN and CDR2 as FVKESK. With 3 bases removed from V and 4 bases from J, the gap between germline ends came to 12 bases. This CDR3 region has 14 residues. The CDR3 coding sequence is TGTGCCAGCAGCCATCTAACAGGGACCTATGGCTACACCTTC. Translation: CASSHLTGTYGYTF. The variable domain in full, with the rest retrieved from reference TRBV14 and TRBJ1-2, is EAGVTQFPSHSVIEKGQTVTLRCDPISGHDNLYWYRRVMGKEIKFLLHFVKESKQDESGMPNNRFLAERTGGTYSTLKVQPAELEDSGVYFCASSHLTGTYGYTFGSGTRLTVV.

There are a few counts of this clone. The chain employs TRBV6-2 or TRBV6-3 and TRBJ2-7, with D possibly being TRBD1 (5 bases). The CDR3 spans 15 residues. Deletions cut 4 bases from V and 0 bases from J, with 13 bases between. Germline CDR1 and CDR2: MNHEY and SVGEGT. CDR3 sequence (DNA): TGTGCCAGCAGTTTGTCCCTAGGGGACTCCTACGAGCAGTACTTC. Translation: CASSLSLGDSYEQYF.

The rearrangement links TRBV7-8 to TRBJ2-7; tentatively, D is TRBD2 (5 bases). The CDR3 spans 14 residues. Germline V gives CDR1 SGHVS, CDR2 FQNEAQ. The V end lost 5 bases, the J end lost 5 bases, and 16 bases lay between the germline ends. CDR3 bases: TGTGCCAGCAGCCCCCCGGTCGGAGGCAACGAGCAGTACTTC. It yields the protein CASSPPVGGNEQYF.

The rearrangement uses TRBV30 and TRBJ1-1; tentatively, D is TRBD1 (5 bases). CDR1 is GTSNPN and CDR2 is SVGIG in the germline V gene (reference sequence). V lost 2 bases to trimming and J lost 1 base, with 8 bases between them. This CDR3 comprises 13 residues. CDR3 sequence (DNA): TGTGCCTGGAGTTCGACAGCGAACACTGAAGCTTTCTTT. Its translation is CAWSSTANTEAFF.

This clone was counted once. The rearrangement links TRBV29-1 to TRBJ2-1; possibly TRBD1 for D (7 bases). The V gene lost 3 bases and the J gene lost 4 bases, with 13 bases spanning the gap. CDR1 SQVTM and CDR2 ANQGSEA come from the germline V gene. The length of the CDR3 is 14 residues. The CDR3 bases are TGCAGCGTTGACATCAGGGGGAGGTACAATGAGCAGTTCTTC. It yields the protein CSVDIRGRYNEQFF.

This clone was seen a single time. The gene calls are TRBV27 and TRBJ2-3; D might be TRBD2 (7 bases). The CDR3 consists of 15 residues. Germline V gene data show CDR1 as MNHEY and CDR2 as SMNVEV (reference sequence). V lost 3 bases and J lost 4, with 14 bases in between. The CDR3 bases are TGTGCCAGCAGTTTTGCCGGGGGGCCTCCAGATACGCAGTATTTT. This translates into CASSFAGGPPDTQYF.

The count of this clone is one. The chain uses TRBV30 and TRBJ2-1; D is perhaps TRBD2 (6 bases). This CDR3 has 15 residues. The V end was cut by 0 bases, the J end by 6 bases, with 15 bases between. Germline values: CDR1 GTSNPN, CDR2 SVGIG (reference sequence). Here the CDR3 reads CAWSVDYLASNEQFF. The CDR3, as DNA: TGTGCCTGGAGTGTGGACTATTTGGCATCCAATGAGCAGTTCTTC.

V gene TRBV5-3 combines with J gene TRBJ2-7; 9 bases line up with TRBD1. TRBV5-3 is given ORF status, its function remaining uncertain. The CDR3 consists of 15 residues. The trim removed 5 bases at V and 3 bases at J, leaving 9 bases unmatched. The CDR3 DNA follows: TGTGCCAGAAGTTTGACCGGGACAGGGTACTACGAGCAGTACTTC. Its protein product is CARSLTGTGYYEQYF.

CDR3 nucleotides: TGTGCCAGCAGTTTATCAGATAGCTCCTACAATGAGCAGTTCTTC. It translates to CASSLSDSSYNEQFF. The chain carries TRBV27 and TRBJ2-1; no clear D. This CDR3 is built from 15 residues. The ends were cut back, 0 bases at V and 0 bases at J, with 6 bases in the middle. The germline V gene encodes CDR1 MNHEY and CDR2 SMNVEV (reference sequence).

This sequence joins TRBV5-4 and TRBJ2-5; D is ambiguous. Between the trimmed V and J ends, which lost 4 bases and 1 base, there was a span of 5 bases. The germline V gene encodes CDR1 SGHNT and CDR2 YYREEE (reference sequence). The CDR3 has 12 amino acids. This chain's CDR3 is CASSSSQETQYF. CDR3 in DNA: TGTGCCAGCAGCAGCTCCCAAGAGACCCAGTACTTC.

This chain connects TRBV7-6 to TRBJ2-1; 7 nucleotides match TRBD1. This CDR3 has 15 amino acids. V dropped 3 bases and J dropped 6; count of bases not matched to a gene: 8. The germline V gene has CDR1 SGHVS and CDR2 FNYEAQ. CDR3 bases: TGTGCCAGCAGCTTTTGGTACAGGGGCGTCAATGAGCAGTTCTTC. Amino acid sequence: CASSFWYRGVNEQFF.

The rearrangement joins TRBV15 to TRBJ1-1; no reliable D call. V lost 0 bases and J lost 0, with 2 bases in between. CDR3 length: 13 residues. Germline CDR1 is LNHNV and CDR2 is YYDKDF (reference sequence). The CDR3 DNA is TGTGCCACCAGCAGAGATATGAACACTGAAGCTTTCTTT. Amino acids: CATSRDMNTEAFF.

Concerning this clone itself: Other DNA variants within this sample encode the same CDR3. The chain couples TRBV12-3 or TRBV12-4 to TRBJ2-7; D is possibly TRBD2 (6 bases). CDR3 size: 11 residues. The V end was cut by 3 bases, the J end by 7 bases, with 7 bases between. This chain's CDR3 is CASSFGGEQYF. The CDR3 bases are TGTGCCAGCAGTTTTGGAGGGGAGCAGTACTTC.

The chain employs TRBV24-1 and TRBJ1-2; TRBD1 aligns across 9 bases. The V segment lost 5 bases and the J segment 4 bases; nucleotides outside the gene matches: 7. CDR1 and CDR2 (germline): KGHDR, SFDVKD. CDR3 length: 15 residues. CDR3 amino acids: CATSAGTGLIYGYTF. The CDR3 bases are TGTGCCACCAGTGCCGGGACAGGGCTTATCTATGGCTACACCTTC.

CDR3 bases: TGTGCCAGCGTTAGCGGGGGGAACACCGGGGAGCTGTTTTTT. The encoded protein is CASVSGGNTGELFF. The rearrangement uses TRBV2 and TRBJ2-2, with 9 bases fitting TRBD2. This CDR3 region has 14 residues. Germline V gives CDR1 SNHLY, CDR2 FYNNEI. V was clipped by 8 bases and J by 1 base; unmatched bases: 2.

This clone was observed a few times. The genes are TRBV12-5 and TRBJ1-2; 10 bases agree with TRBD1. Germline CDR1 and CDR2: LGHNT and FRNRAP. The CDR3 extends over 16 amino acids. V shed 6 bases, J shed 2 bases, and the junction held 9 bases outside the gene matches. The CDR3 sequence: CASGSLPGQGNYGYTF. In DNA, the CDR3 is TGTGCTAGTGGGTCTCTTCCGGGACAGGGGAACTATGGCTACACCTTC.

The chain uses TRBV5-1 and TRBJ1-1, with 7 bases aligning to TRBD1. The germline gives CDR1 SGHRS, CDR2 YFSETQ. The V segment lost 0 bases and the J segment 11 bases; nucleotides outside the gene matches: 10. The CDR3 has 14 amino acids. The CDR3 coding sequence is TGCGCCAGCAGCTTGGTCGAGGGACAGCTCCAGGCTTTCTTT. This gives the protein CASSLVEGQLQAFF.

In this sample, this clone turned up a few times. DNA of the CDR3: TGTGCCTGGAGAGCCAGGGGCGTCAACTATGGCTACACCTTC. This gives the protein CAWRARGVNYGYTF. V gene TRBV30 combines with J gene TRBJ1-2; weak D call: TRBD1 (6 bases). The CDR3 loop spans 14 amino acids. Germline loops: CDR1 GTSNPN, CDR2 SVGIG (reference sequence). V was trimmed by 3 bases and J by 2 bases, leaving 13 bases between them.

The chain is built from TRBV9 and TRBJ2-7; D gene unclear. Trimming took off 3 bases at V and 3 bases at J, with 16 bases between the two ends. CDR1 is SGDLS and CDR2 is YYNGEE in the germline V gene. The CDR3 length is 15 residues. CDR3 loop: CASSARSSPNYEQYF. CDR3 bases: TGTGCCAGCAGCGCCCGGAGTAGCCCTAACTACGAGCAGTACTTC.

The gene calls are TRBV11-1 and TRBJ1-1; 9 bases line up with TRBD1. Unmatched junction bases numbered 8, after V lost 5 bases and J lost 4 bases. The CDR3 totals 15 residues. CDR1 is SGHAT and CDR2 is FQDESV in the germline V gene (reference sequence). The CDR3 coding sequence is TGTGCCAGCAGCCCGGACAGGGGTCTGAGCACTGAAGCTTTCTTT. It encodes CASSPDRGLSTEAFF. The variable domain in full, with the rest retrieved from reference TRBV11-1 and TRBJ1-1, is EAEVAQSPRYKITEKSQAVAFWCDPISGHATLYWYRQILGQGPELLVQFQDESVVDDSQLPKDRFSAERLKGVDSTLKIQPAELGDSAMYLCASSPDRGLSTEAFFGQGTRLTVV.

The genes are TRBV24-1 and TRBJ1-2; 7 bases line up with TRBD1. The CDR3 runs 16 residues. Germline V gene sequence: CDR1 KGHDR, CDR2 SFDVKD. V lost 2 bases and J lost 2; bases outside the gene matches: 7. The CDR3 loop reads CATSDWDSKGNYGYTF. The CDR3 DNA reads as TGTGCCACCAGTGATTGGGACAGCAAAGGGAACTATGGCTACACCTTC.

CDR3 sequence (DNA): TGCGCCACCGGACGGGGAGATTCGTATGAGCAGTTCTTC. Protein sequence: CATGRGDSYEQFF. The gene calls are TRBV10-2 and TRBJ2-1; weak D call: TRBD2 (5 bases). Trimming cost V 10 bases and J 8 bases, with 18 bases left between them. The CDR3 spans 13 residues. Germline CDR1 reads WSHSY; CDR2 reads SAAADI.

The chain joins TRBV2 to TRBJ2-7; perhaps TRBD1 as D (6 bases). The V gene lost 7 bases and the J gene lost 6 bases, with 16 bases spanning the gap. Germline values: CDR1 SNHLY, CDR2 FYNNEI. This CDR3 region has 13 residues. CDR3 in amino acids: CASTGQSVVEQYF. CDR3 DNA: TGTGCCAGCACGGGACAAAGTGTTGTCGAGCAGTACTTC.